This entry describes one TCR beta chain. The entry originates in a study of post-analysis software for immune sequencing data. TCR beta libraries were prepared from cDNA with unique molecular identifiers. TCRdb fed the PCR reads into MiXCR, producing one record per CDR3 protein. The repertoire consists of hundreds of thousands of distinct CDR3 sequences, with 40% to 55% occurring once and the leading ten covering 9% to 13%. The specimen was blood. This clonotype originated in a girl between 5 and 17 years old with multiple sclerosis.

The CDR3 protein is CASSLSREQTRTGTQYF. The CDR3 region has the DNA TGTGCCAGCAGTTTGAGTCGGGAGCAGACAAGGACGGGGACCCAGTACTTC. V is TRBV6-2 or TRBV6-3 and J is TRBJ2-5, with D maybe TRBD2 (6 bases). Germline CDR1 is MNHEY and CDR2 is SVGEGT. This CDR3 comprises 17 residues. Trimming pared 4 bases from V and 7 bases from J, leaving 25 bases between.